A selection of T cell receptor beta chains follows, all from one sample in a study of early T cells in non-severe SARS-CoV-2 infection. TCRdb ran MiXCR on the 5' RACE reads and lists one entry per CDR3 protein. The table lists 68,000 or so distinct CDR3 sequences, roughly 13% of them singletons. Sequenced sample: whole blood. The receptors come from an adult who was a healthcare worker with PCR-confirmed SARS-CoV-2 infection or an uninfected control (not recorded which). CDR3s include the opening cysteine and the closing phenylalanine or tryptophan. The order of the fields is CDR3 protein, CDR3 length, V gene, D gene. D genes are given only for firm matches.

CDR3aa: CASSQDEVLSYEQYF
len: 15
v_gene: TRBV4-2
d_gene: NA

CDR3aa: CASSLSGRLTDTQYF
len: 15
v_gene: TRBV27
d_gene: NA

CDR3aa: CASSSQDSSRYEQYF
len: 15
v_gene: TRBV7-9
d_gene: NA

CDR3aa: CASKAPTGDPNTEAFF
len: 16
v_gene: TRBV27
d_gene: NA

CDR3aa: CATSRDRPGLSYNEQFF
len: 17
v_gene: TRBV15
d_gene: NA

CDR3aa: CASSPRGMRDTQYF
len: 14
v_gene: TRBV6-2/TRBV6-3
d_gene: NA

CDR3aa: CASSPKYSEETQYF
len: 14
v_gene: TRBV25-1
d_gene: NA

CDR3aa: CSALSGANYGYTF
len: 13
v_gene: TRBV20-1
d_gene: NA

CDR3aa: CASSQTPRTSGGDEQYF
len: 17
v_gene: TRBV4-1
d_gene: TRBD2

CDR3aa: CAIKQVNSGNTIYF
len: 14
v_gene: TRBV10-3
d_gene: NA

CDR3aa: CASSLDQGYSNQPQHF
len: 16
v_gene: TRBV7-9
d_gene: NA

CDR3aa: CSVGGSNQPQHF
len: 12
v_gene: TRBV29-1
d_gene: NA

CDR3aa: CASSPEGGRPETQYF
len: 15
v_gene: TRBV7-7
d_gene: NA

CDR3aa: CSFGQGASDTQYF
len: 13
v_gene: TRBV29-1
d_gene: TRBD1